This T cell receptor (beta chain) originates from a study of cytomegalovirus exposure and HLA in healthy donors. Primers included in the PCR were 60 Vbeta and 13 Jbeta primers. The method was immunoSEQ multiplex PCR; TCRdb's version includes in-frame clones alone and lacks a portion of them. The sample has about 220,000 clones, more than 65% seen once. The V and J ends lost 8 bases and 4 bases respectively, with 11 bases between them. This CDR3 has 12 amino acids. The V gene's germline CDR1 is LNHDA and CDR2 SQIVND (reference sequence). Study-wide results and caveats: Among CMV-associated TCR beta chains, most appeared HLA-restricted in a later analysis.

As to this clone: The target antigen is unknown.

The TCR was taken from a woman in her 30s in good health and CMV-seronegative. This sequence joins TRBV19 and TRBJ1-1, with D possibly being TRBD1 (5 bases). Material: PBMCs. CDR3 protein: CASLVGGTEAFF. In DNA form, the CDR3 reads TGTGCCAGTTTGGTCGGGGGCACTGAAGCTTTCTTT.